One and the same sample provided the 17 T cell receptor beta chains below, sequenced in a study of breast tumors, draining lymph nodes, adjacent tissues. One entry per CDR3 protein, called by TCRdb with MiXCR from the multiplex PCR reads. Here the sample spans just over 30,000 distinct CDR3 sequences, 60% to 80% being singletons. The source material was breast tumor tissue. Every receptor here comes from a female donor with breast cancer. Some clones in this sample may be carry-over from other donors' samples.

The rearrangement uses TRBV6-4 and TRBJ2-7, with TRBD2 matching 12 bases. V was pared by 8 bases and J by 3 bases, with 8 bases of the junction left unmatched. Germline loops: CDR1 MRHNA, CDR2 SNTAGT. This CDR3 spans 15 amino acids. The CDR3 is CASFQTSGGIYEQYF. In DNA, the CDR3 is TGTGCCAGCTTCCAGACTAGCGGGGGAATCTACGAGCAGTACTTC.

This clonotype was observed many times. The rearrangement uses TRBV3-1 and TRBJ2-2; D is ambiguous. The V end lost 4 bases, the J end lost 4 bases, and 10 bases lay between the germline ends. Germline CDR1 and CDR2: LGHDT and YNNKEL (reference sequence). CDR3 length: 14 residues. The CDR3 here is CASSPRMATGELFF. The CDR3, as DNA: TGTGCCAGCAGCCCACGGATGGCCACCGGGGAGCTGTTTTTT.

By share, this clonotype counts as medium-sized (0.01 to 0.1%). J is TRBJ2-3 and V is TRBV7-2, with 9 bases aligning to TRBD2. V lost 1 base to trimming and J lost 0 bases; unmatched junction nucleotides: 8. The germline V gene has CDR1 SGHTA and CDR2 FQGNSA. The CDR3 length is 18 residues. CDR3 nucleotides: TGTGCCAGCAGCTTAGAGTCTAGCGGGGCCCTTAGCACAGATACGCAGTATTTT. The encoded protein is CASSLESSGALSTDTQYF.

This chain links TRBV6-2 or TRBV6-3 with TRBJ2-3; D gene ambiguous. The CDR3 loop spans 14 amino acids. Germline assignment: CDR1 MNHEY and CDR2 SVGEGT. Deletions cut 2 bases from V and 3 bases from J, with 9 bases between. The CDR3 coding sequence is TGTGCCAGCAGTTACGTAGAAGGGACAGATACGCAGTATTTT. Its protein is CASSYVEGTDTQYF.

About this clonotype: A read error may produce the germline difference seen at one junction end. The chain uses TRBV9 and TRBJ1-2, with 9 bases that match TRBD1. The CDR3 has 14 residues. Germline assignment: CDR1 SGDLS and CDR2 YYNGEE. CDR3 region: CASSAGTGYYAHPF. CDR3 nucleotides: TGTGCCAGCAGCGCCGGGACAGGGTACTATGCACACCCCTTC.

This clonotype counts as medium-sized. The CDR3: CASSSGQNQPQHF. The DNA for the CDR3 is TGTGCCAGCAGTTCTGGCCAAAATCAGCCCCAGCATTTT. The chain recombines TRBV12-3 or TRBV12-4 with TRBJ1-5; D remains ambiguous. V was pared by 4 bases and J by 4 bases, with 8 bases between. The CDR3 has 13 residues.

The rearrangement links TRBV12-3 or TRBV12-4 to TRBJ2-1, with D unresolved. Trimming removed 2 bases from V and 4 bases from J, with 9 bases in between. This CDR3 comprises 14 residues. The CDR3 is CASSLNVRYNEQFF. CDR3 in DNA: TGTGCCAGCAGTTTAAATGTCAGATACAATGAGCAGTTCTTC.

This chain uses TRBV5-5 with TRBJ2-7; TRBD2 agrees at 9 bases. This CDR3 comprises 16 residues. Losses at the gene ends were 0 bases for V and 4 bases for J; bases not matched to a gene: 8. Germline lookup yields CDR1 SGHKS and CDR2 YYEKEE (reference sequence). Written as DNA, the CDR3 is TGTGCCAGCAGCTTGGGGCTAGCGGGGCTCCAATACGAGCAGTACTTC. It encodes CASSLGLAGLQYEQYF.

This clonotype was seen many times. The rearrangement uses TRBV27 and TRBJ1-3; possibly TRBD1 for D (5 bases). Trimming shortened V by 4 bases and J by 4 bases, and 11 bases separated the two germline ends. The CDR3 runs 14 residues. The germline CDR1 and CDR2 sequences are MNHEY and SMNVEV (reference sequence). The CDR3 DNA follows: TGTGCCAGCAGTTATGGGGCAGGCGGAAACACCATATATTTT. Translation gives CASSYGAGGNTIYF.

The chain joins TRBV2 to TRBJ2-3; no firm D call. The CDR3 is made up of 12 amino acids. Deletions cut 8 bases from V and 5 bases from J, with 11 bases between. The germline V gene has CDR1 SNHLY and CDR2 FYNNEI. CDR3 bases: TGTGCCAGCGGACGTCTGGGAGATACGCAGTATTTT. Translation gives CASGRLGDTQYF.

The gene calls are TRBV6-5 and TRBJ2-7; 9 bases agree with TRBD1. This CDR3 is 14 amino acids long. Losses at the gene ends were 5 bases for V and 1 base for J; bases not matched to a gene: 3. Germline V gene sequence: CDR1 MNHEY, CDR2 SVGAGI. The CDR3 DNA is TGTGCCAGCAGTACCGGGACAGGGTCCTACGAGCAGTACTTC. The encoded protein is CASSTGTGSYEQYF.

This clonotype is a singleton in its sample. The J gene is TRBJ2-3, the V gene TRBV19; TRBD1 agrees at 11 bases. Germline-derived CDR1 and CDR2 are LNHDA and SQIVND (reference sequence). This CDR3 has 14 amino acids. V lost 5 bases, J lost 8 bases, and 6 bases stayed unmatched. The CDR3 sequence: CASSYTGTGGTQYF. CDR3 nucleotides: TGTGCCAGTAGTTATACCGGGACAGGGGGTACGCAGTATTTT.

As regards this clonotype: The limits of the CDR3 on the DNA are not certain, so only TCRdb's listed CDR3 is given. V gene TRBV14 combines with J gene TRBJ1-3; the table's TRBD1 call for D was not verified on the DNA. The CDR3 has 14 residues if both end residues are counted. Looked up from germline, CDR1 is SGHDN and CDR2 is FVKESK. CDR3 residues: CASSQVGVGNTTYF.

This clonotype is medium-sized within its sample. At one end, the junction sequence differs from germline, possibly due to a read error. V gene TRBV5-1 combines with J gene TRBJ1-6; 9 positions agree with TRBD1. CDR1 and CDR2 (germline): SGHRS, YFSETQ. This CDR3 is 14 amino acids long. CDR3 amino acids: CASSLGQGNSPLHF. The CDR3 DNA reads TGTGCCAGCAGCTTGGGACAGGGTAATTCACCCCTCCACTTT.

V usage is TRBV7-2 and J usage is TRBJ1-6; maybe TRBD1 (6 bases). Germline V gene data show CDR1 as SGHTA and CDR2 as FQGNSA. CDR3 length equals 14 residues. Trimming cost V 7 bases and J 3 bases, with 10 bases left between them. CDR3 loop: CASNNRVYNSPLHF. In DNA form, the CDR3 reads TGTGCCAGCAACAACAGGGTCTATAATTCACCCCTCCACTTT.

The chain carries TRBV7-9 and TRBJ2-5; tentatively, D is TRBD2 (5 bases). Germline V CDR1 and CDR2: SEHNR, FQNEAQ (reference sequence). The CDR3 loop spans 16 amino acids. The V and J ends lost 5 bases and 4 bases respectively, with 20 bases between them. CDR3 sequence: CASSIGWEYSGETQYF. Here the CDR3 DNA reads TGTGCCAGCAGCATAGGGTGGGAGTATTCAGGAGAGACCCAGTACTTC.

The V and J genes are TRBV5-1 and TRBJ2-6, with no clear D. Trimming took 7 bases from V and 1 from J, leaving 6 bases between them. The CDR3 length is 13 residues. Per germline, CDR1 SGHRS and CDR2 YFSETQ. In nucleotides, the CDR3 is TGCGCCAGCGCACCGTCTGGGGCCAACGTCCTGACTTTC. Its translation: CASAPSGANVLTF.